A selection of T cell receptor beta chains follows, all from one sample in a study of blood T cell repertoires in COVID-19. Sequenced by immunoSEQ multiplex PCR; TCRdb stores in-frame clones only, minus some. The sample holds about 54,000 clones; roughly four fifths are singletons and the top ten take less than 2%. Input material: peripheral blood. The receptors stem from a woman aged 55-75 years with acute or convalescent COVID-19. The CDR3 runs from the conserved cysteine through the conserved F or W. Each record gives: V gene, clone size, D gene, J gene, CDR3 DNA, CDR3 protein. D genes are given only for firm matches. Expanded clones get a size class; other rows say once, few or many, or leave the size out.

>TRBV28|few|-|TRBJ1-2
TGTGCCAGCAGTTTATTTGGCAGGGATTATGGCTACACCTTC
CASSLFGRDYGYTF
>TRBV28|-|TRBD1|TRBJ1-2
TGTGCCAGCGGGGGGACAGGGATTTCGGGCTACACCTTC
CASGGTGISGYTF
>TRBV28|-|TRBD1|TRBJ1-5
TGTGCCAGCAGTCCTACAGGGGCTCGTCAGCCCCAGCATTTT
CASSPTGARQPQHF
>TRBV9|-|TRBD1|TRBJ1-3
TGTGCCAGCAGCCTCGGACAGGGGGCTGGAAACACCATATATTTT
CASSLGQGAGNTIYF
>TRBV3-1/TRBV3-2|-|-|TRBJ1-1
TGTGCCAGCAGCCCGGCCGGAGGGGCCACTGAAGCTTTCTTT
CASSPAGGATEAFF
>TRBV12-3/TRBV12-4|-|-|TRBJ2-1
TGTGCCAGCAGTTCTCGACCTAGCACAGAGCAGTTCTTC
CASSSRPSTEQFF
>TRBV5-1|-|-|TRBJ1-2
TGCGCCAGCAGCCCGCCCGAGGGATATGGCTACACCTTC
CASSPPEGYGYTF
>TRBV30|-|TRBD1|TRBJ1-5
TGTGCCTGGAGCGGGGGACAGTGGCAGCCCCAGCATTTT
CAWSGGQWQPQHF
>TRBV15|-|-|TRBJ2-3
TGTGCCACCCAAAAAGTCAGGGGAGGGGGGGACACAGATACGCAGTATTTT
CATQKVRGGGDTDTQYF
>TRBV3-1/TRBV3-2|-|-|TRBJ2-1
TGTGCCAGCAGACACCGACAGAGCTCCTACAATGAGCAGTTCTTC
CASRHRQSSYNEQFF
>TRBV23-1|once|TRBD1|TRBJ1-5
TGCGCCAGCAGTCACCCGCCCCCGGGACAGAATCAGCCCCAGCATTTT
CASSHPPPGQNQPQHF
>TRBV10-3|few|-|TRBJ1-2
TGTGCCATCAGTGAGTCGACAATGGGGCGGTTCTTC
CAISESTMGRFF
>TRBV11-2|-|-|TRBJ2-1
TGTGCCAGCAGCTTAGTGGCAGTCGGGACATTAAACAATGAGCAGTTCTTC
CASSLVAVGTLNNEQFF
>TRBV9|-|TRBD2|TRBJ2-3
TGTGCCAGCAGCGTCACTAGCGGGGGGGCATCAGATACGCAGTATTTT
CASSVTSGGASDTQYF
>TRBV9|-|-|TRBJ1-2
TGTGCCAGCAGCGCACGCAGGGGCACCAACTATGGCTACACCTTC
CASSARRGTNYGYTF
>TRBV19|-|-|TRBJ1-2
TGTGCCAGTAGTATGCGGCAAACCTATGGCTACACCTTC
CASSMRQTYGYTF
>TRBV2|few|-|TRBJ1-5
TGTGCCAGCACACAGGGCTATCAGCCCCAGCATTTT
CASTQGYQPQHF
>TRBV7-2|-|TRBD1|TRBJ2-2
TGTGCCAGCAGACAAGGGACAGGTCGAACCGGGGAGCTGTTTTTT
CASRQGTGRTGELFF
>TRBV24-1|-|TRBD2|TRBJ2-1
TGTGCCGTCCAATACGGGACTAGCGGGGACAATGAGCAGTTCTTC
CAVQYGTSGDNEQFF
>TRBV5-1|-|TRBD2|TRBJ2-5
TGCGCCAGCAGCCTGACTAGCGGATCGTACCAAGAGACCCAGTACTTC
CASSLTSGSYQETQYF
>TRBV6-6|-|TRBD2|TRBJ2-1
TGTGCCAGCAGTCTTAGGGGTGTATCGGGACTAGCGGGAGGAAGGTCCTACAATGAGCAGTTCTTC
CASSLRGVSGLAGGRSYNEQFF
>TRBV15|once|-|TRBJ1-2
TGTGCCACCAGCTTAGGAGAAAATAACTATGGCTACACCTTC
CATSLGENNYGYTF
>TRBV4-1|few|-|TRBJ1-2
TGCGCCAGCAGCCAGGAGATGATAGGAGGTGGCTACACCTTC
CASSQEMIGGGYTF
>TRBV30|-|-|TRBJ2-1
TGTGCCTGGAGCGAACTGAAACTGCAGTTCTTC
CAWSELKLQFF
>TRBV12-3/TRBV12-4|-|-|TRBJ1-1
TGTGCCAGCAGAGGGGCAGAAGCTTTCTTT
CASRGAEAFF
>TRBV6-5|-|TRBD1|TRBJ2-2
TGTGCCAGCAGTTACGGCGAGGGGGCTACCGGGGAGCTGTTTTTT
CASSYGEGATGELFF
>TRBV15|few|TRBD1|TRBJ1-2
TGTGCCACCAGCAGAGATGGGACAGGGAATTACGGCTACACCTTC
CATSRDGTGNYGYTF